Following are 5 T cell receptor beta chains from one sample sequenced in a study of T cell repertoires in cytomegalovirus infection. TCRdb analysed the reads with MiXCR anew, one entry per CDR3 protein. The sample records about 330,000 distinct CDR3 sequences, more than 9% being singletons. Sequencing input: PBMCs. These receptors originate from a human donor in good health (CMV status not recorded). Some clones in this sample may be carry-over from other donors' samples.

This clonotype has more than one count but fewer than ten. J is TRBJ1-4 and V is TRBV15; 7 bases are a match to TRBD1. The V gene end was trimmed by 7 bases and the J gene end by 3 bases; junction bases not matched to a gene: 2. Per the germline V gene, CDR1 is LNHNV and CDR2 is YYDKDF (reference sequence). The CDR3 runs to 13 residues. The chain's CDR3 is CATKGAANEKLFF. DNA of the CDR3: TGTGCCACCAAGGGGGCAGCTAATGAAAAACTGTTTTTT.

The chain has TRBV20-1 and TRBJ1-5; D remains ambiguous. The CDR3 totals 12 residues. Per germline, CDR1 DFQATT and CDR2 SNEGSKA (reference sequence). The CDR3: CRAGDSNQPQHF. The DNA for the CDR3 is TGCAGGGCTGGGGATAGCAATCAGCCCCAGCATTTT.

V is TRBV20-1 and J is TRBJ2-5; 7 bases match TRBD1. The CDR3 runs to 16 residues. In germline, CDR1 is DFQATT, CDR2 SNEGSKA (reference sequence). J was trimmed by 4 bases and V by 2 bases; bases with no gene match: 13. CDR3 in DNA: TGCAGTGCTAGAAAATTAGGGGGCCCGGTAGGAGAGACCCAGTACTTC. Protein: CSARKLGGPVGETQYF.

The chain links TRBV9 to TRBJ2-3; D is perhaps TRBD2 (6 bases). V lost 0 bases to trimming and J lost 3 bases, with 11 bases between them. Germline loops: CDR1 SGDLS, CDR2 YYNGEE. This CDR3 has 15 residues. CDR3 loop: CASSVATGGTDTQYF. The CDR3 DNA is TGTGCCAGCAGCGTAGCCACCGGGGGAACAGATACGCAGTATTTT.

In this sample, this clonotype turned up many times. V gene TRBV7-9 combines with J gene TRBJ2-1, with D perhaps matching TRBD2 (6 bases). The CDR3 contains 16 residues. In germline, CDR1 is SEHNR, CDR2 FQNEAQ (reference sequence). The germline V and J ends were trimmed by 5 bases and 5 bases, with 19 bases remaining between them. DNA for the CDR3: TGTGCCAGCAGCCCACGGGCCCGGGGGATCGACAATGAGCAGTTCTTC. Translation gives CASSPRARGIDNEQFF. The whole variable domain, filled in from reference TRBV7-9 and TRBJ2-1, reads DTGVSQNPRHKITKRGQNVTFRCDPISEHNRLYWYRQTLGQGPEFLTYFQNEAQLEKSRLLSDRFSAERPKGSFSTLEIQRTEQGDSAMYLCASSPRARGIDNEQFFGPGTRLTVL.